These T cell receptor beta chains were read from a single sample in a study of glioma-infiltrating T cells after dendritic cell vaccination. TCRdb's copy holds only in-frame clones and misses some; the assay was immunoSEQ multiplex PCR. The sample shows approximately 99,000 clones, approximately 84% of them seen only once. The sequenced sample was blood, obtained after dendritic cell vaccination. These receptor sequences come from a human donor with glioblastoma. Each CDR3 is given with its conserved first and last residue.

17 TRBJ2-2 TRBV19 CASKVTGTGGPTGELFF
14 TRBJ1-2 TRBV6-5 CASSSGQGSSGYTF
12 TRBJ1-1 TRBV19 CASISFNTEAFF
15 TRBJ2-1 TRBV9 CASSVGQGAPNEQFF
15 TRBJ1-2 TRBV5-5 CASSWPGALGYGYTF
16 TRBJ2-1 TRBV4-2 CASSQGLAGGWDEQFF
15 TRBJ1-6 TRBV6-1 CASSAGRGTNSPLHF
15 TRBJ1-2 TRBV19 CATSPRTAVNYGYTF
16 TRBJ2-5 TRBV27 CASSLFTSGSTETQYF
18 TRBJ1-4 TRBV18 CASSPAPPRPGGNEKLFF
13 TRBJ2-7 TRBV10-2 CASSKQGAHEQYF
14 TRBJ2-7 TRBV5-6 CASSLRRGRYEQYF
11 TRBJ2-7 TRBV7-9 CASVGGYEQYF
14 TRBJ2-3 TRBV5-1 CASSPNAGTDTQYF
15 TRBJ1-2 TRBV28 CASSSDGGLDYGYTF
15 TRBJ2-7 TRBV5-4 CASSLGGGGSYEQYF
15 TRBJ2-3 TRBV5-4 CASSRTGGGRDTQYF
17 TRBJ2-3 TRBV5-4 CASSLAAGRGGQDTQYF
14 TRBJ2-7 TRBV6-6 CASTPAGETYEQYF
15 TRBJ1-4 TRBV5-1 CASSFGTGYNEKLFF
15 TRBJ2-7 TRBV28 CASSFSSGTFYEQYF
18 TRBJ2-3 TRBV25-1 CASSVRLGRGTEADTQYF
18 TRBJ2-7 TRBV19 CASSIDPFGTSGSYEQYF
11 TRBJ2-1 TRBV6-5 CASSYIGEQFF
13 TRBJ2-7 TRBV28 CASTEGNTYEQYF
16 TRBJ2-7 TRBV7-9 CASSFGLAGVIYEQYF
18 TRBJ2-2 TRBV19 CASSLLVSGTGGVGELFF
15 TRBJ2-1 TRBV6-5 CASSYGRGGQDEQFF
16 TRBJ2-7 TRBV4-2 CASSPGAGQGRNEQYF
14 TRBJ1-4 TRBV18 CASSPSQVFEKLFF
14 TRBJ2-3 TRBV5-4 CASSSMSGGDTQYF
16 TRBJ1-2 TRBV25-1 CASSGTRDRDYYGYTF
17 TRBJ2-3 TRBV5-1 CASSSARDSQRTDTQYF
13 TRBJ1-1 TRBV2 CAINSNWNTEAFF
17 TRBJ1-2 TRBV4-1 CASSQDRQGAQADGYTF
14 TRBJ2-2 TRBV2 CASSAGAPTGELFF
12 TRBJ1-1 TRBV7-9 CASSLESAEAFF
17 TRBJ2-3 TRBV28 CASSKERQGIRTDTQYF
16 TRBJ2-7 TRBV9 CASSVVGDSENYEQYF
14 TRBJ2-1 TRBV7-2 CASSFSGGHNEQFF
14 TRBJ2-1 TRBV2 CASSTSGGRNEQFF
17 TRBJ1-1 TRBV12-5 CASGLVPKGELGTEAFF